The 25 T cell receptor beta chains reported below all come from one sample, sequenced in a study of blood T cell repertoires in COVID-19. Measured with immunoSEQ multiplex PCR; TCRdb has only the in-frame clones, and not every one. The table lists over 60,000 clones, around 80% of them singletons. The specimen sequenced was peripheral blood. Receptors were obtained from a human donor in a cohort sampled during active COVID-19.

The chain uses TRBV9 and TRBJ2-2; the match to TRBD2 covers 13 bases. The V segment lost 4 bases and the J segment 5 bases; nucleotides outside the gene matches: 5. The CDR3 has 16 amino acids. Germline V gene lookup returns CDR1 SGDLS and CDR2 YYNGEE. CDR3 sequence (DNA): TGTGCCAGCAGCAAGGAGGGACTAGCGGGGACCGGGGAGCTGTTTTTT. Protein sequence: CASSKEGLAGTGELFF.

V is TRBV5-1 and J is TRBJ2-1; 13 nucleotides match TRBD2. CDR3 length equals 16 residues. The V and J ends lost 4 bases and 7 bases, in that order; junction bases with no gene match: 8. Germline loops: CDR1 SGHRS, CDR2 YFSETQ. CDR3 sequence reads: CASSTTGGLAGNEQFF. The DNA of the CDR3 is TGCGCCAGCAGCACCACTGGGGGACTAGCGGGAAATGAGCAGTTCTTC.

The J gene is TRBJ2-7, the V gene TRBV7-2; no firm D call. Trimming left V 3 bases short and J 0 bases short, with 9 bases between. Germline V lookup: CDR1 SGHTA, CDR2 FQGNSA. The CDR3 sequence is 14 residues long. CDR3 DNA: TGTGCCAGCAGCTTCCAGCGTGACTCCTACGAGCAGTACTTC. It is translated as CASSFQRDSYEQYF.

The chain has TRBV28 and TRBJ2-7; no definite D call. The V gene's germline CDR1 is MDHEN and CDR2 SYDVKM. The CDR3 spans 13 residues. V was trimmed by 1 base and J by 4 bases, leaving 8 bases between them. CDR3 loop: CASSLSGIYEQYF. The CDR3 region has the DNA TGTGCCAGCAGTTTATCCGGTATATACGAGCAGTACTTC.

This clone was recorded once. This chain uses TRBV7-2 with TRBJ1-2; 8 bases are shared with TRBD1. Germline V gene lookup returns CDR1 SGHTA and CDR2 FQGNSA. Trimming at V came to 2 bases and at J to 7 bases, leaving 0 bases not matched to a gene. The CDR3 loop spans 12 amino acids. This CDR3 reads CASSLQGAGYTF. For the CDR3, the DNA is TGTGCCAGCAGCTTACAGGGGGCTGGCTACACCTTC. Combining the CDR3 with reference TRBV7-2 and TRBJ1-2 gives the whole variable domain GAGVSQSPSNKVTEKGKDVELRCDPISGHTALYWYRQSLGQGLEFLIYFQGNSAPDKSGLPSDRFSAERTGGSVSTLTIQRTQQEDSAVYLCASSLQGAGYTFGSGTRLTVV.

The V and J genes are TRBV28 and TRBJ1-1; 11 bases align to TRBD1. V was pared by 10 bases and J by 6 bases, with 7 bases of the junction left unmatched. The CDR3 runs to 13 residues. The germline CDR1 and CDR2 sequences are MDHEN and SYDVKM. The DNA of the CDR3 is TGTGCCACCCTGGGACAGGGGGTCCCTGAAGCTTTCTTT. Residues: CATLGQGVPEAFF.

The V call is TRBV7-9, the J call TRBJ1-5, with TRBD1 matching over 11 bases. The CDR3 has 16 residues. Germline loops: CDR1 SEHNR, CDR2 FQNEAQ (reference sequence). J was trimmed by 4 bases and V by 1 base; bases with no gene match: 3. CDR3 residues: CASSLGTGGRNQPQHF. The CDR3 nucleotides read TGTGCCAGCAGCTTAGGGACAGGGGGCCGGAATCAGCCCCAGCATTTT.

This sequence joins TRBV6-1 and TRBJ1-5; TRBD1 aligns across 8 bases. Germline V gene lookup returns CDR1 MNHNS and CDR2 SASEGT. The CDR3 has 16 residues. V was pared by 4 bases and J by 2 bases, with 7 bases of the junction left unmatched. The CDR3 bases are TGTGCCAGCAGTGCACTAGGACAGGGAGGCAATCAGCCCCAGCATTTT. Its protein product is CASSALGQGGNQPQHF.

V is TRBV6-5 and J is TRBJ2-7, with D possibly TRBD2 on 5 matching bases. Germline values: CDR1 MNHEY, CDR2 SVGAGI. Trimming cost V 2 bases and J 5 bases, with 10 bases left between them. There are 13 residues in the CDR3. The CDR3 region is CASSYRRANEQYF. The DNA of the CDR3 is TGTGCCAGCAGTTACCGGCGGGCTAACGAGCAGTACTTC.

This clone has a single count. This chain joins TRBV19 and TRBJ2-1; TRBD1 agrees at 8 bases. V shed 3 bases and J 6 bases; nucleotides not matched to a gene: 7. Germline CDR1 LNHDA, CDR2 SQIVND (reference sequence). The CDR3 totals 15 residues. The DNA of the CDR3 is TGTGCCAGTAGTATCTCCTGGACAGGGCTCAATGAGCAGTTCTTC. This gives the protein CASSISWTGLNEQFF.

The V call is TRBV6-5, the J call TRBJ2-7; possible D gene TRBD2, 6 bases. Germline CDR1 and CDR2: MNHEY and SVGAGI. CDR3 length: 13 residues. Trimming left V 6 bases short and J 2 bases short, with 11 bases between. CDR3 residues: CASRGLGTYEQYF. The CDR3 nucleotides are TGTGCCAGCAGGGGACTCGGTACCTACGAGCAGTACTTC.

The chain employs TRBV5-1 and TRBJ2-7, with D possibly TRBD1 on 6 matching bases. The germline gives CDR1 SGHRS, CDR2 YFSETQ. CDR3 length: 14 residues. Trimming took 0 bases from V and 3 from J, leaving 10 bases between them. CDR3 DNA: TGCGCCAGCAGCTTGGAAGTCAGGGGCTACGAGCAGTACTTC. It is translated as CASSLEVRGYEQYF.

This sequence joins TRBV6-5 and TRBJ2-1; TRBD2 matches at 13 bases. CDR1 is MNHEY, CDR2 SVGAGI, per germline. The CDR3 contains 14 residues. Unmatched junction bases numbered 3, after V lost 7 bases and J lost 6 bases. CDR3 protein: CASTRTSGSNEQFF. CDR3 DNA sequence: TGTGCCAGCACAAGGACTAGCGGGAGCAATGAGCAGTTCTTC.

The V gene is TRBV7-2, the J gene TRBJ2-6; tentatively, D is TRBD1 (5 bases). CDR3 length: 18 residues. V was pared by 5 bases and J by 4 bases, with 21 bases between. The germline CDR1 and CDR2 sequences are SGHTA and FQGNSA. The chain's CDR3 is CASSPTGDYRSGANVLTF. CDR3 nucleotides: TGTGCCAGCAGCCCAACAGGCGATTACCGGTCAGGGGCCAACGTCCTGACTTTC.

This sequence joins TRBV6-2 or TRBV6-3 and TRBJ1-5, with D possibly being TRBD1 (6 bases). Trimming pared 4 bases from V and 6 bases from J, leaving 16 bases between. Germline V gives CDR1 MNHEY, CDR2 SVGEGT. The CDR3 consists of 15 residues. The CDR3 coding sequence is TGTGCCAGCAGTTCTCGGGGGGCGCTTGGTCAGCCCCAGCATTTT. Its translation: CASSSRGALGQPQHF.

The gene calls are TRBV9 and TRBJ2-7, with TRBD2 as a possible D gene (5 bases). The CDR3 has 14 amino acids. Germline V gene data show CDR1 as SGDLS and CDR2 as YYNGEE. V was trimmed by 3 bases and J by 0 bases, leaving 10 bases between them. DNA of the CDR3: TGTGCCAGCAGCGGGTTTGGGAGCTCCTACGAGCAGTACTTC. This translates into CASSGFGSSYEQYF.

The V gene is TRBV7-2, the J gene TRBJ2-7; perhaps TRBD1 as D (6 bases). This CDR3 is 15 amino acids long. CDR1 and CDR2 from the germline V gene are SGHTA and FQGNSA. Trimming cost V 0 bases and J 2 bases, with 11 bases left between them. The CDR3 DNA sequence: TGTGCCAGCAGCTTAGCGCTCAGGGACACCTACGAGCAGTACTTC. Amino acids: CASSLALRDTYEQYF.

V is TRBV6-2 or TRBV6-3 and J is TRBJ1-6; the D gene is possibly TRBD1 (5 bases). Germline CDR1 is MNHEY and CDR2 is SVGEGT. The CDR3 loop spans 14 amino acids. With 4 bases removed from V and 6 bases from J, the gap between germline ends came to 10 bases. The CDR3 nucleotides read TGTGCCAGCAGTTGGGACGGGGGTAATTCACCCCTCCACTTT. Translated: CASSWDGGNSPLHF.

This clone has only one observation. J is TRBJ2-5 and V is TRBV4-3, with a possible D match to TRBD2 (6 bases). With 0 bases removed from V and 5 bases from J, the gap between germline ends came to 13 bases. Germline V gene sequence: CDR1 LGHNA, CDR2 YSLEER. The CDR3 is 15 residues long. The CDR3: CASSQDPARGETQYF. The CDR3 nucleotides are TGCGCCAGCAGCCAAGATCCAGCACGGGGGGAGACCCAGTACTTC.

The CDR3 loop is CASSPPRAYEQYF. The CDR3 DNA follows: TGTGCCAGCAGTCCCCCTCGGGCCTACGAGCAGTACTTC. The chain carries TRBV27 and TRBJ2-7, with D unclear. V lost 5 bases and J lost 2, with 10 bases in between. The CDR3 runs to 13 residues. Germline V gene data show CDR1 as MNHEY and CDR2 as SMNVEV (reference sequence).

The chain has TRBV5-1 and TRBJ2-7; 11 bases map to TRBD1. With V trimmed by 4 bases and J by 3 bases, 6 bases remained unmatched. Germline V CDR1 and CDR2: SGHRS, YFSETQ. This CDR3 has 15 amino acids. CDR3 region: CASSREGQGGYEQYF. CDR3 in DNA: TGCGCCAGCAGCCGAGAGGGACAGGGGGGCTACGAGCAGTACTTC. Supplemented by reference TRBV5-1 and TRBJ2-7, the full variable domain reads KAGVTQTPRYLIKTRGQQVTLSCSPISGHRSVSWYQQTPGQGLQFLFEYFSETQRNKGNFPGRFSGRQFSNSRSEMNVSTLELGDSALYLCASSREGQGGYEQYFGPGTRLTVT.

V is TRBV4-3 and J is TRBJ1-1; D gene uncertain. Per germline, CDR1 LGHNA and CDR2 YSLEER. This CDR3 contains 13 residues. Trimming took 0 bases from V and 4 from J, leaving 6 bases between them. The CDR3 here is CASSQERGTEAFF. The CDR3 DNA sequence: TGCGCCAGCAGCCAAGAACGGGGCACTGAAGCTTTCTTT.

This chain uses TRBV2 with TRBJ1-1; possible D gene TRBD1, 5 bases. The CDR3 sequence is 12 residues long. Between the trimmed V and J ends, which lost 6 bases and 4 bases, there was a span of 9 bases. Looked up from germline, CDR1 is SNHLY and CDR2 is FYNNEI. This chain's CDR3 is CASRGHSTEAFF. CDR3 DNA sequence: TGTGCCAGCAGGGGGCACAGCACTGAAGCTTTCTTT.

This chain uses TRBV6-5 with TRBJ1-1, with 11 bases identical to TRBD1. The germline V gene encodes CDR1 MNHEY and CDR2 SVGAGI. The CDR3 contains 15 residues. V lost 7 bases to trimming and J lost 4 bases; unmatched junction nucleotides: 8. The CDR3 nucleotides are TGTGCCAGCAAGGACAGGGGGCTTTTGGGCACTGAAGCTTTCTTT. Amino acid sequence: CASKDRGLLGTEAFF.

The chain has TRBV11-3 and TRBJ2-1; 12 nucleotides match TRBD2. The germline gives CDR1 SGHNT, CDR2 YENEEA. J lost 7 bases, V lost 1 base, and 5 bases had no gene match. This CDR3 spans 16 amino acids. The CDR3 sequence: CASSLGTSGRLNEQFF. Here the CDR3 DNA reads TGTGCCAGCAGCTTAGGAACTAGCGGGAGGCTAAATGAGCAGTTCTTC.